By its share, the clone carrying this T cell receptor beta chain is medium-sized (0.01 to 0.1%). This CDR3 has 12 residues. The germline V gene has CDR1 LGHDT and CDR2 YNNKEL (reference sequence). V lost 4 bases and J lost 11, with 11 bases in between. TCRdb reanalysed the 5' RACE reads using MiXCR and keeps one entry per CDR3 protein. The data contain about 42,000 distinct CDR3 sequences, 7% to 7.5% of them singletons. The data stem from a study of early T cells in non-severe SARS-CoV-2 infection. This TCR came from an adult who was a healthcare worker with PCR-confirmed SARS-CoV-2 infection or an uninfected control (not recorded which). The chain combines TRBV3-1 with TRBJ1-4; possible D gene TRBD1, 5 bases. What was sequenced was whole blood. The CDR3 protein is CASSLRQSKLFF. CDR3 nucleotides: TGTGCCAGCAGCCTCCGACAGAGTAAACTGTTTTTT.